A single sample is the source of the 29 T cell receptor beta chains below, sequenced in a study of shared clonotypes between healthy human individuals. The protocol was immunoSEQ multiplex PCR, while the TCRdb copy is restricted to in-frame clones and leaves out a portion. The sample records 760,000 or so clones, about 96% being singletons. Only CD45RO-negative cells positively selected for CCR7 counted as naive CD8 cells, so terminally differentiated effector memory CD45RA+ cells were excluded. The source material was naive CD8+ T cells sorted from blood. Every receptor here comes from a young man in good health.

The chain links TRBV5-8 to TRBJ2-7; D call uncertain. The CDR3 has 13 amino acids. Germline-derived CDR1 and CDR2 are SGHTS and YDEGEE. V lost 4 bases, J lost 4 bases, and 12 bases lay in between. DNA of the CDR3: TGTGCCAGCAGCCAGCGTTGGGATTACGAGCAGTACTTC. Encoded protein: CASSQRWDYEQYF.

The CDR3 coding sequence is TGTGCTAGTGGTTCCTACCTCTACAATGAGCAGTTCTTC. This gives the protein CASGSYLYNEQFF. The gene calls are TRBV12-5 and TRBJ2-1; D ambiguous. V was shortened by 4 bases and J by 3 bases, with 7 bases between the two germline ends. CDR1 and CDR2 from the germline V gene are LGHNT and FRNRAP. The CDR3 covers 13 residues. Looking up the rest from reference TRBV12-5 and TRBJ2-1 gives the full variable domain: DARVTQTPRHKVTEMGQEVTMRCQPILGHNTVFWYRQTMMQGLELLAYFRNRAPLDDSGMPKDRFSAEMPDATLATLKIQPSEPRDSAVYFCASGSYLYNEQFFGPGTRLTVL.

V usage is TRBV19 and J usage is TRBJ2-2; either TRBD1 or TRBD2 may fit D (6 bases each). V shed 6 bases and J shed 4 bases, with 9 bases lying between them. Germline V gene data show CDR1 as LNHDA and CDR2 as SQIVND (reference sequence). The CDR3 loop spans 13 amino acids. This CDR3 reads CASSWGATGELFF. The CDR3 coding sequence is TGTGCCAGTAGCTGGGGGGCCACCGGGGAGCTGTTTTTT.

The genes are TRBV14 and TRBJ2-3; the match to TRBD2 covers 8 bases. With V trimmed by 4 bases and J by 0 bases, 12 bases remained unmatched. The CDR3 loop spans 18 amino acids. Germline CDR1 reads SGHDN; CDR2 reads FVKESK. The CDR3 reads CASSPGLAPPKSTDTQYF. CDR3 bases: TGTGCCAGCAGCCCCGGACTAGCACCTCCGAAGAGCACAGATACGCAGTATTTT.

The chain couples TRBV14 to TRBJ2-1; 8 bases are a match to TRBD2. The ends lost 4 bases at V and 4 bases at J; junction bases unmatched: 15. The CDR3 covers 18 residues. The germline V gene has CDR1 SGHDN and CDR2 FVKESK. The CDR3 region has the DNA TGTGCCAGCAGCCGAAGAGCGGGAGAAGGCCTTATATACAATGAGCAGTTCTTC. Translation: CASSRRAGEGLIYNEQFF.

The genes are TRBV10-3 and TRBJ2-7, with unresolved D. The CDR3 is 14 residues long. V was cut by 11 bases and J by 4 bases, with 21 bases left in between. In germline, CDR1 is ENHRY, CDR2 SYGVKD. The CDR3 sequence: CAGALNDGVYEQYF. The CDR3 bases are TGTGCCGGCGCCTTGAATGACGGAGTATACGAGCAGTACTTC.

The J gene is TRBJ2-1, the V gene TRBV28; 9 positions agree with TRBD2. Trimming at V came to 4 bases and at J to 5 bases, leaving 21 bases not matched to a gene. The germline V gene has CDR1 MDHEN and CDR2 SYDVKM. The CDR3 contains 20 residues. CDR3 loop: CASSYPPEIAGVYQDNEQFF. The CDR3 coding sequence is TGTGCCAGCAGTTACCCCCCTGAGATAGCGGGAGTGTATCAGGACAATGAGCAGTTCTTC.

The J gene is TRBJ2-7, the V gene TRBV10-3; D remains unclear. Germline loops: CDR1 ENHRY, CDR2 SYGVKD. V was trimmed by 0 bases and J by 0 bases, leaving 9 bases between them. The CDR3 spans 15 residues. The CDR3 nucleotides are TGTGCCATCAGTGAGTCACGCATGCTCTCCTACGAGCAGTACTTC. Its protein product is CAISESRMLSYEQYF.

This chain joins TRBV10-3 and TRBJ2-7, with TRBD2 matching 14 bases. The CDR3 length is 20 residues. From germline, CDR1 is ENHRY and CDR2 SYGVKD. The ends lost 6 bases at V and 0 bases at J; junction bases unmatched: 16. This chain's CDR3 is CAISSGTSGSGPPSSYEQYF. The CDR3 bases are TGTGCCATCAGCTCCGGGACTAGCGGGAGTGGGCCCCCGAGCTCCTACGAGCAGTACTTC.

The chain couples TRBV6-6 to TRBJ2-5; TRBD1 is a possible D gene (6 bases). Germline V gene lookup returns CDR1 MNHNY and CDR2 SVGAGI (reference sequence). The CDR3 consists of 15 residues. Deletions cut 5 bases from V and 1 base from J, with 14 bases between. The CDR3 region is CASSPQGPPQETQYF. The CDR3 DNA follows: TGTGCCAGCAGTCCACAGGGACCTCCCCAAGAGACCCAGTACTTC.

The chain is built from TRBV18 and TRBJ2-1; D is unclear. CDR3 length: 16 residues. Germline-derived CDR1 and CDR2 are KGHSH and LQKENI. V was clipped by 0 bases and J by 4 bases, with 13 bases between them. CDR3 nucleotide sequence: TGTGCCAGCTCACCACCAGGAGAAAGTCCGTACAATGAGCAGTTCTTC. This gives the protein CASSPPGESPYNEQFF.

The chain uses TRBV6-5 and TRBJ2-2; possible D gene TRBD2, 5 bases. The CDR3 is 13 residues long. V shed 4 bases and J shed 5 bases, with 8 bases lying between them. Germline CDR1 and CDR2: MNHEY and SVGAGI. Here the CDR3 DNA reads TGTGCCAGCAGTTTGACGGGGACCGGGGAGCTGTTTTTT. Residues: CASSLTGTGELFF.

The CDR3 coding sequence is TGCGCCAGCAGCTTGGACGGGACTAGCGGGAAGACAGATACGCAGTATTTT. It encodes CASSLDGTSGKTDTQYF. V is TRBV5-1 and J is TRBJ2-3; the match to TRBD2 covers 13 bases. Per the germline V gene, CDR1 is SGHRS and CDR2 is YFSETQ. This CDR3 has 17 residues. The V segment lost 0 bases and the J segment 3 bases; nucleotides outside the gene matches: 4.

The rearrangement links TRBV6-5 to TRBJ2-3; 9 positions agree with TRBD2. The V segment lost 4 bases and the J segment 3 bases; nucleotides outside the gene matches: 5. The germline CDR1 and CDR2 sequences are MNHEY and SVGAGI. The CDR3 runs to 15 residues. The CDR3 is CASSFVAGATDTQYF. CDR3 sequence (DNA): TGTGCCAGCAGTTTCGTAGCGGGAGCTACAGATACGCAGTATTTT.

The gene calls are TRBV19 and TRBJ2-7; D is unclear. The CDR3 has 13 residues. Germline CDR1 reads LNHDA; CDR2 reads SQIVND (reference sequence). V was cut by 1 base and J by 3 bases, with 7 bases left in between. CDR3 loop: CASSIGLLYEQYF. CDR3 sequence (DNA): TGTGCCAGTAGTATAGGCCTCCTCTACGAGCAGTACTTC. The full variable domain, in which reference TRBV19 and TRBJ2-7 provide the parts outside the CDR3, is DGGITQSPKYLFRKEGQNVTLSCEQNLNHDAMYWYRQDPGQGLRLIYYSQIVNDFQKGDIAEGYSVSREKKESFPLTVTSAQKNPTAFYLCASSIGLLYEQYFGPGTRLTVT.

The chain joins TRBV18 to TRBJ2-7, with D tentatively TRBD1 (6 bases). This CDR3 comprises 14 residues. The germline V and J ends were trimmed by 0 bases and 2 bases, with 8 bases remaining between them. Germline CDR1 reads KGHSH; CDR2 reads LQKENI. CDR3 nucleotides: TGTGCCAGCTCACCACCGGCAGGGGCCTACGAGCAGTACTTC. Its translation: CASSPPAGAYEQYF.

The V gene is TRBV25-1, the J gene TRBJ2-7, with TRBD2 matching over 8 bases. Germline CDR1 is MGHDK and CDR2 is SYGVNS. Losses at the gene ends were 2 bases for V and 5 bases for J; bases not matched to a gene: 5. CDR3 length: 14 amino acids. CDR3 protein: CASSERGGYHEQYF. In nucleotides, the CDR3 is TGTGCCAGCAGTGAACGCGGGGGGTACCACGAGCAGTACTTC.

The chain's CDR3 is CASSLGTATNEKLFF. CDR3 bases: TGTGCCAGCAGCTTAGGGACTGCAACTAATGAAAAACTGTTTTTT. This chain connects TRBV7-8 to TRBJ1-4; D unclear. V gave up 1 base and J gave up 0 bases, with 6 bases separating them. CDR1 is SGHVS, CDR2 FQNEAQ, per germline. CDR3 length: 15 amino acids.

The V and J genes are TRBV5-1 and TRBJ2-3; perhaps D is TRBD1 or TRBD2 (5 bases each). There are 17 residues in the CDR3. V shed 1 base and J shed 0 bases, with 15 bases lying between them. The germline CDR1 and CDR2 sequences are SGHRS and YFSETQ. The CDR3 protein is CASSLTTGTRSTDTQYF. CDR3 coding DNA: TGCGCCAGCAGCTTGACTACCGGGACCAGGAGCACAGATACGCAGTATTTT.

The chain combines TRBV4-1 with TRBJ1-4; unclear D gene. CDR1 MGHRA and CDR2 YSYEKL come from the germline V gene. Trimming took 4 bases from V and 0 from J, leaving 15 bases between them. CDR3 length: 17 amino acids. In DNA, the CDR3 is TGCGCCAGCAGCCCCCGGTCCCGCATTGCAACTAATGAAAAACTGTTTTTT. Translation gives CASSPRSRIATNEKLFF.

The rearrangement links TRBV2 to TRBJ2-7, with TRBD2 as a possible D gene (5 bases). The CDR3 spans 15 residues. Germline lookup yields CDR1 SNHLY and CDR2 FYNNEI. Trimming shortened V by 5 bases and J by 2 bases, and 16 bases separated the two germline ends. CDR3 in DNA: TGTGCCAGCAGTCCCTCGGGCGGACTGCCCTACGAGCAGTACTTC. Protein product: CASSPSGGLPYEQYF. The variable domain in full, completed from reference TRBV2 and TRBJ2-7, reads EPEVTQTPSHQVTQMGQEVILRCVPISNHLYFYWYRQILGQKVEFLVSFYNNEISEKSEIFDDQFSVERPDGSNFTLKIRSTKLEDSAMYFCASSPSGGLPYEQYFGPGTRLTVT.

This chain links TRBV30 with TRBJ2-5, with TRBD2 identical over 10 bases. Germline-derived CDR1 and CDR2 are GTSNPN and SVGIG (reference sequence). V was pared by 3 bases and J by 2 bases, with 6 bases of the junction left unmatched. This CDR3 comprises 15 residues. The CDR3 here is CAWSPGTSAQETQYF. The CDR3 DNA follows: TGTGCCTGGAGCCCCGGGACTAGCGCACAAGAGACCCAGTACTTC.

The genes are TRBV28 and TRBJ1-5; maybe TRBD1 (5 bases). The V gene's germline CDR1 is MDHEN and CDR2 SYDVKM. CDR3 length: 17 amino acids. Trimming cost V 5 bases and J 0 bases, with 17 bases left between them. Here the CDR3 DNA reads TGTGCCAGCAGTAGCCCGCCGACAGTCTATAGCAATCAGCCCCAGCATTTT. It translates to CASSSPPTVYSNQPQHF.

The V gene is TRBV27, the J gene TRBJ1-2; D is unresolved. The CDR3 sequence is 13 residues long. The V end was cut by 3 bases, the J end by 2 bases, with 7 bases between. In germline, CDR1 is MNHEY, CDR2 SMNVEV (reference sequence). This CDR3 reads CASSFNANYGYTF. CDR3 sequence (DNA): TGTGCCAGCAGTTTCAACGCGAACTATGGCTACACCTTC.

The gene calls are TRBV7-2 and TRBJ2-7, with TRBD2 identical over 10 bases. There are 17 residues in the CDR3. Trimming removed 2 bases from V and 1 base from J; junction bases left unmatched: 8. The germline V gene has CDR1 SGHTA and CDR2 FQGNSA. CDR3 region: CASSLKGLASRSYEQYF. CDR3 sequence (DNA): TGTGCCAGCAGCTTAAAGGGACTAGCGTCCCGTTCCTACGAGCAGTACTTC.

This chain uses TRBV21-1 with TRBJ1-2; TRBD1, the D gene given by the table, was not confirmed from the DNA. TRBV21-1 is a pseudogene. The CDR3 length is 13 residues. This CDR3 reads CARIRGTHYGYTF. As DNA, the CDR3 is TGTGCCAGAATCAGGGGGACACACTATGGCTACACCTTC.

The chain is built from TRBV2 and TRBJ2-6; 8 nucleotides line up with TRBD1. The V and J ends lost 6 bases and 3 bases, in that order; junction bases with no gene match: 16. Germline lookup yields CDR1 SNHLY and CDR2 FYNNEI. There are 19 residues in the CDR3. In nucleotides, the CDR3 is TGTGCCAGCAGGGGGCGAGGACAGGGTCAGCTGGGTGGGGCCAACGTCCTGACTTTC. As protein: CASRGRGQGQLGGANVLTF. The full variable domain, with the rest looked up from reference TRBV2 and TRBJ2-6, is EPEVTQTPSHQVTQMGQEVILRCVPISNHLYFYWYRQILGQKVEFLVSFYNNEISEKSEIFDDQFSVERPDGSNFTLKIRSTKLEDSAMYFCASRGRGQGQLGGANVLTFGAGSRLTVL.

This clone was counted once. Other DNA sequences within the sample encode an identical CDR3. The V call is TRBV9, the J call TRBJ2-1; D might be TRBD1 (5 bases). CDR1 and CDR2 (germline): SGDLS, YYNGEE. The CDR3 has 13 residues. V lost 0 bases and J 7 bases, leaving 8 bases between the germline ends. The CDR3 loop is CASSVGQGNEQFF. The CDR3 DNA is TGTGCCAGCAGCGTAGGGCAGGGTAATGAGCAGTTCTTC.

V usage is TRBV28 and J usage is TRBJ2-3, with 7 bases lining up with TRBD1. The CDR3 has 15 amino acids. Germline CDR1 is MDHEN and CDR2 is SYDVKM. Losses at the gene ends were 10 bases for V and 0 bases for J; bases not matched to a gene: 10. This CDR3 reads CATDRVGSSTDTQYF. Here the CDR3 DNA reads TGTGCCACAGACAGGGTGGGCTCGAGCACAGATACGCAGTATTTT.